The rows below give T cell receptor beta chains drawn from one sample of a study of T-cell reconstitution after alpha-beta-depleted transplantation in children. TCRdb ran MiXCR on the PCR reads and lists one entry per CDR3 protein. This table has some 350,000 distinct CDR3 sequences, around 15% appearing once. The sample here was PBMCs, mostly from graft donor cells, taken 360 days after TCRalphabeta/CD19-depleted stem cell transplant. Receptor source: a male patient aged 2 to 10 who had a stem cell transplant for acute lymphoblastic leukemia, so the T cells may come from the graft donor. Both conserved end residues are part of each CDR3. D genes are given only for firm matches. Size tells how often a clone was seen (once, few, many) or the class of an expanded clone, and some rows leave it out.

j_call,d_call,clone_size,v_call,cdr3_nt,cdr3_aa
TRBJ2-1,TRBD2,many,TRBV15,TGTGCCACCAGGAGAGGTGGGCGGGAGTACAATGAGCAGTTCTTC,CATRRGGREYNEQFF
TRBJ1-2,TRBD1,.,TRBV15,TGTGCCACCAGCAAACTACGGGGACAGCTTAACTACACCTTC,CATSKLRGQLNYTF
TRBJ2-7,.,few,TRBV18,TGTGCCAGCTCACCAGGGAGTGGGGGATACGAGCAGTACTTC,CASSPGSGGYEQYF
TRBJ2-1,TRBD1,.,TRBV30,TGTGCCTGGGGTCTCGGACAGGTGTACAATGAGCAGTTCTTC,CAWGLGQVYNEQFF
TRBJ2-4,TRBD2,many,TRBV6-2/TRBV6-3,TGTGCCAGCAGAGATGCTAGCGGGAGTCGAGCCAAAAACATTCAGTACTTC,CASRDASGSRAKNIQYF
TRBJ2-1,TRBD2,.,TRBV4-3,TGCGCCAGCAGCCAAGATAACGTAGCGGGAGGGCTTGAGCAGTTCTTC,CASSQDNVAGGLEQFF
TRBJ2-5,.,few,TRBV6-5,TGTGCCAGCAGTTACCCGATTGGGATACAAGAGACCCAGTACTTC,CASSYPIGIQETQYF
TRBJ1-4,.,.,TRBV18,TGTGCCAGCTCACCCACGAGGGCGGAACTGGTCTGGGAAAAACTGTTTTTT,CASSPTRAELVWEKLFF
TRBJ2-7,TRBD2,few,TRBV28,TGTGCCAGCAGTCCCCATCTTTTAGCGGGAGACGAATACGAGCAGTACTTC,CASSPHLLAGDEYEQYF
TRBJ2-1,TRBD2,many,TRBV19,TGTGCCAGTAGTATCGGGACTAGAGGGTTCAATGAGCAGTTCTTC,CASSIGTRGFNEQFF
TRBJ2-5,.,few,TRBV4-1,TGCGCCAGCAGCCAACCCGCGCTAGACAGGCTTAAGACCCAGTACTTC,CASSQPALDRLKTQYF
TRBJ2-7,.,few,TRBV28,TGTGCCAGCAGTTCGCCGGGGGAGAGCTACGAGCAGTACTTC,CASSSPGESYEQYF
TRBJ1-2,.,many,TRBV10-3,TGTGCCATCAGTGAGTACACGGGGGCGGTGCATGGCTACACCTTC,CAISEYTGAVHGYTF
TRBJ1-2,.,.,TRBV29-1,TGCAGCGTTGGAGAGGGGGGTTGGGGTGGCTACACCTTC,CSVGEGGWGGYTF
TRBJ1-6,.,.,TRBV7-8,TGTGCCAGCAGCCCGAAGCCCGGCGAAGGCGCTAATTCACCCCTCCACTTT,CASSPKPGEGANSPLHF
TRBJ1-5,.,.,TRBV12-3/TRBV12-4,TGTGCCAGCAGTTTAGGAGTCCTAAGCAATCAGCCCCAGCATTTT,CASSLGVLSNQPQHF
TRBJ2-2,.,many,TRBV30,TGTGCCTGGAGTGTTATAGCGCCCGGGGAGCTGTTTTTT,CAWSVIAPGELFF
TRBJ2-7,TRBD1,.,TRBV5-5,TGTGCCAGCAGTCGGGGACAGAACCTCTACGAGCAGTACTTC,CASSRGQNLYEQYF
TRBJ2-7,.,few,TRBV2,TGTGCCAGCAGTGAACGGGTGCTCTACGAGCAGTACTTC,CASSERVLYEQYF
TRBJ2-7,TRBD2,few,TRBV29-1,TGCAGCGTTAGCCGGGAGGGCCTCCGACAGCCCTACGAGCAGTACTTC,CSVSREGLRQPYEQYF
TRBJ2-5,TRBD2,.,TRBV14,TGTGCCAGCAGCCAATCTAAGCGGGAGGTCCAAGAGACCCAGTACTTC,CASSQSKREVQETQYF
TRBJ1-2,.,once,TRBV7-9,TGTGCCAGCAGCTTAGACACGGGAATCTATGGCTACACCTTC,CASSLDTGIYGYTF
TRBJ2-1,.,few,TRBV20-1,TGCAGTGCTAAGGTTCAGCGGCTTTACAATGAGCAGTTCTTC,CSAKVQRLYNEQFF
TRBJ2-5,TRBD1,many,TRBV12-3/TRBV12-4,TGTGCCAGCAGCTTCATGACAGGGGCCAAGACCCAGTACTTC,CASSFMTGAKTQYF
TRBJ2-6,.,.,TRBV5-1,TGCGCCAGCAGCCCGGACATGGCTGGGCTCTCTGGGGCCAACGTCCTGACTTTC,CASSPDMAGLSGANVLTF
TRBJ1-1,TRBD1,.,TRBV10-3,TGTGCCATCGGCCGGGACAGGGGGGACACTGAAGCTTTCTTT,CAIGRDRGDTEAFF
TRBJ2-1,TRBD2,few,TRBV5-5,TGTGCCAGCAGCTCTGGACTAGCGGGCACCTCCTACAATGAGCAGTTCTTC,CASSSGLAGTSYNEQFF
TRBJ1-2,.,few,TRBV5-1,TGCGCCAGCAGCGCACAGGAGCCCACCTATGGCTACACCTTC,CASSAQEPTYGYTF
TRBJ2-1,TRBD2,many,TRBV12-3/TRBV12-4,TGTGCCAGCAGTTTAGGGCTAGCGGGAGACCGGCAGTTCTTC,CASSLGLAGDRQFF
TRBJ2-7,TRBD2,.,TRBV29-1,TGCAGCGTACTAGGGGGCTTCCTAGCGGGAGACGAGCAGTACTTC,CSVLGGFLAGDEQYF
TRBJ1-2,.,.,TRBV12-3/TRBV12-4,TGTGCCAGCAGTCAGGCCTCCCCTGGCTACACCTTC,CASSQASPGYTF
TRBJ2-1,TRBD2,many,TRBV20-1,TGCAGTGCTAGTCCTCCTCTGCGGAGCCGGGGGGACTTCTTC,CSASPPLRSRGDFF
TRBJ2-1,TRBD2,few,TRBV4-1,TGCGCCAGCAGCAATCACCCAGCGGAGCCGCGGGGGAATGAGCAGTTCTTC,CASSNHPAEPRGNEQFF
TRBJ2-5,TRBD2,few,TRBV12-3/TRBV12-4,TGTGCCAGCAGTTTAGCCCCAGCCGGGGGGGAGACCCAGTACTTC,CASSLAPAGGETQYF
TRBJ2-1,.,.,TRBV4-3,TGCGCCAGCAGCCAAGACAGGGGCCAGGGTGAGCAGTTCTTC,CASSQDRGQGEQFF
TRBJ2-3,TRBD2,.,TRBV10-3,TGTGCCATCAGTGAGTCCCCCTGGGGAGCGGGATTCACAGATACGCAGTATTTT,CAISESPWGAGFTDTQYF
TRBJ2-4,.,.,TRBV11-2,TGTGCCAGCAAGGAGGGTGCCAAAAACATTCAGTACTTC,CASKEGAKNIQYF
TRBJ1-4,.,few,TRBV30,TGTGCCTTGGAGAAAAGGGTCGATGAAAAACTGTTTTTT,CALEKRVDEKLFF
TRBJ2-1,.,few,TRBV4-1,TGCGCCAGCAGCCAAGAGAGGGGGGGGTACGGTGAGCAGTTCTTC,CASSQERGGYGEQFF